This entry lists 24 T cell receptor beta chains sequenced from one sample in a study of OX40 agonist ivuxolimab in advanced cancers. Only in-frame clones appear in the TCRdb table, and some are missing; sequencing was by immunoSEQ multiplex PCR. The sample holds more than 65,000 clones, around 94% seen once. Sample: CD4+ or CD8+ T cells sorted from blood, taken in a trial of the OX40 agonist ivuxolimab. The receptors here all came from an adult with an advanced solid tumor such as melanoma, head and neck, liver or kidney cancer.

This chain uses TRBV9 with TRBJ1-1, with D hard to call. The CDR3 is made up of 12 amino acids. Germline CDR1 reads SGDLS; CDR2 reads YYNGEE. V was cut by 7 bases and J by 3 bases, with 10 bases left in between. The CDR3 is CASGQRHTEAFF. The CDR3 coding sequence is TGTGCCAGCGGCCAGAGGCACACTGAAGCTTTCTTT.

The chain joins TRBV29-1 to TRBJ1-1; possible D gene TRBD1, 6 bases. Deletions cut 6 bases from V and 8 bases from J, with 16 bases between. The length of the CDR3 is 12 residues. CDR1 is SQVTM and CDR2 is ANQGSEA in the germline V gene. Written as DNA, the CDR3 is TGCAGCGTAGGGGGGGGAGTTGTGGAAGCTTTCTTT. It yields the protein CSVGGGVVEAFF.

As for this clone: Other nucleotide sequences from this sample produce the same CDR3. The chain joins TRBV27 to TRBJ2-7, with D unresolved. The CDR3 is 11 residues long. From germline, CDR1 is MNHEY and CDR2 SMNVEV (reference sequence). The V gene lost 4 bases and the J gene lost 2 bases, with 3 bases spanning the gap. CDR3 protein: CASSSTYEQYF. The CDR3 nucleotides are TGTGCCAGCAGTTCGACCTACGAGCAGTACTTC.

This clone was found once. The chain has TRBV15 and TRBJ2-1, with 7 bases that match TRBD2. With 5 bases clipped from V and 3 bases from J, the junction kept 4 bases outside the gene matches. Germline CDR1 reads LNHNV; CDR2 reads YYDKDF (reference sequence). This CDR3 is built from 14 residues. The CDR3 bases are TGTGCCACCAGCCCGGGGGGAGGCTACAATGAGCAGTTCTTC. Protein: CATSPGGGYNEQFF.

CDR3 protein: CASSDLLGQYQPQHF. The CDR3 coding sequence is TGCGCCAGCTCGGACCTCCTCGGACAGTATCAGCCCCAGCATTTT. This chain uses TRBV10-2 with TRBJ1-5, with D possibly matching TRBD1 (6 bases). The germline CDR1 and CDR2 sequences are WSHSY and SAAADI. The CDR3 loop spans 15 amino acids. V was shortened by 8 bases and J by 5 bases, with 19 bases between the two germline ends.

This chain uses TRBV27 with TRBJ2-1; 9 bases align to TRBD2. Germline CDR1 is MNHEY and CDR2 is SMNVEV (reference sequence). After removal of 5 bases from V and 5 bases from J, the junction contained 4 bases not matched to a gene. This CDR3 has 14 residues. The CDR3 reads CASSPGTSNNEQFF. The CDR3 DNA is TGTGCCAGCAGTCCCGGGACTAGCAACAATGAGCAGTTCTTC.

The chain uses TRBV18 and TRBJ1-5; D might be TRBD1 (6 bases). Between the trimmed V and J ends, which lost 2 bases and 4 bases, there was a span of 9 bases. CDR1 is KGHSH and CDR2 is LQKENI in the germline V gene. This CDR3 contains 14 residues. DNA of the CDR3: TGTGCCAGCTCACCAGGACAGTATAATCAGCCCCAGCATTTT. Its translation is CASSPGQYNQPQHF.

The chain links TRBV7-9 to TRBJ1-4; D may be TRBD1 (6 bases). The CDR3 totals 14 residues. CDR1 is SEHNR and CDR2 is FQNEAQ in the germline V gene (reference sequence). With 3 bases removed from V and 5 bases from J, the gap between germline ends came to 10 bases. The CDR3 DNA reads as TGTGCCAGCAGCTTTTCGCAGGGGAATGAAAAACTGTTTTTT. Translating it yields CASSFSQGNEKLFF.

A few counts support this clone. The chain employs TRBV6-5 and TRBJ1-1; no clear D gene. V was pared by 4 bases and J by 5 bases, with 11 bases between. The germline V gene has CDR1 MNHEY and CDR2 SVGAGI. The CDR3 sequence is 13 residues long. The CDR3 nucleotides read TGTGCCAGCAGTTGGACCCGGGGAACTGAAGCTTTCTTT. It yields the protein CASSWTRGTEAFF.

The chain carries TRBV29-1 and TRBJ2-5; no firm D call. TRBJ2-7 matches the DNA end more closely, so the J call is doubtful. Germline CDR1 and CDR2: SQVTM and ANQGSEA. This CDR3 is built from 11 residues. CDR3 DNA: TGCAGCGTTGGCCGCGGCTACGAGCAGTACTTC. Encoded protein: CSVGRGYEQYF.

For the CDR3, the DNA is TGTGCCAGCAGCTTACCCGGACAGGGGGCACAGAACACTGAAGCTTTCTTT. Its translation: CASSLPGQGAQNTEAFF. The V and J genes are TRBV7-9 and TRBJ1-1; 11 positions agree with TRBD1. V was clipped by 2 bases and J by 1 base; unmatched bases: 6. From germline, CDR1 is SEHNR and CDR2 FQNEAQ (reference sequence). The CDR3 is 17 residues long.

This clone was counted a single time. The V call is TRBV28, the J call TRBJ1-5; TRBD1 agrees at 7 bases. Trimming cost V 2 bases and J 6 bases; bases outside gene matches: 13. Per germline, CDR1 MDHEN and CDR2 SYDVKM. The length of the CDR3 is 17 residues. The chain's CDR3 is CASSLRSGGPGGQPQHF. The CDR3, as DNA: TGTGCCAGCAGTTTACGCTCTGGCGGTCCAGGGGGTCAGCCCCAGCATTTT.

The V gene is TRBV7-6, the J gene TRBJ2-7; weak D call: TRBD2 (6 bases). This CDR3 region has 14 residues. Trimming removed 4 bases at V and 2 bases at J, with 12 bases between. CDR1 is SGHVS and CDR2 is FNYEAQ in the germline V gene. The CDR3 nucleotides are TGTGCCAGCAGCTCGAAACCTAGCGCCTACGAGCAGTACTTC. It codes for CASSSKPSAYEQYF. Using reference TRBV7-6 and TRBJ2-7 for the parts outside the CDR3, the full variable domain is GAGVSQSPRYKVTKRGQDVALRCDPISGHVSLYWYRQALGQGPEFLTYFNYEAQQDKSGLPNDRFSAERPEGSISTLTIQRTEQRDSAMYRCASSSKPSAYEQYFGPGTRLTVT.

CDR3 sequence: CASSPPDSRETQYF. The CDR3 region has the DNA TGTGCCAGCAGTCCCCCGGACAGCCGGGAGACCCAGTACTTC. The chain is built from TRBV27 and TRBJ2-5, with D possibly being TRBD1 (6 bases). The CDR3 is made up of 14 amino acids. Germline assignment: CDR1 MNHEY and CDR2 SMNVEV (reference sequence). V gave up 5 bases and J gave up 5 bases, with 15 bases separating them.

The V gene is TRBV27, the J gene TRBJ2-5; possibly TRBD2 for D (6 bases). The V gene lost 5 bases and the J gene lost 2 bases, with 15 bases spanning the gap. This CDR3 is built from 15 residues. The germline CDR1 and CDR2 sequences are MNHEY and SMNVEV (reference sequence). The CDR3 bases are TGTGCCAGCAGTCTCCTGGCGGGGCGTCAAGAGACCCAGTACTTC. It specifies CASSLLAGRQETQYF.

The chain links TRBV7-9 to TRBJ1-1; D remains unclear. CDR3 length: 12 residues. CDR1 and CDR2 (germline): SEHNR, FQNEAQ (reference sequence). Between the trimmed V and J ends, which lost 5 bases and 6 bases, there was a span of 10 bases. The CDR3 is CASSLGGPEAFF. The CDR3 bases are TGTGCCAGCAGCCTCGGAGGGCCTGAAGCTTTCTTT.

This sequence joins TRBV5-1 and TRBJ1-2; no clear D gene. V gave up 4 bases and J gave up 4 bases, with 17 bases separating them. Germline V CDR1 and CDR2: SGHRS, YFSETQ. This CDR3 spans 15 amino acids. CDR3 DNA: TGCGCCAGCAGCCCAAGAAACTCCGGGAGCTATGGCTACACCTTC. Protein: CASSPRNSGSYGYTF.

As DNA, the CDR3 is TGTGCCAGCAGTTTCCGGGGGCCGTGGGGCTACACCTTC. Encoded protein: CASSFRGPWGYTF. The chain links TRBV27 to TRBJ1-2; a possible D gene is TRBD1 (6 bases). Germline values: CDR1 MNHEY, CDR2 SMNVEV (reference sequence). V was cut by 3 bases and J by 8 bases, with 13 bases left in between. This CDR3 comprises 13 residues.

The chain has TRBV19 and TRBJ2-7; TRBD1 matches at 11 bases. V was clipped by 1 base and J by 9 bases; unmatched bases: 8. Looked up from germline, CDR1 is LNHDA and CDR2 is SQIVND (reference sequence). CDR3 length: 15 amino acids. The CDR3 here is CASSIGVGQGARQYF. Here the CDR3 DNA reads TGTGCCAGTAGTATAGGAGTAGGACAGGGGGCAAGGCAGTACTTC.

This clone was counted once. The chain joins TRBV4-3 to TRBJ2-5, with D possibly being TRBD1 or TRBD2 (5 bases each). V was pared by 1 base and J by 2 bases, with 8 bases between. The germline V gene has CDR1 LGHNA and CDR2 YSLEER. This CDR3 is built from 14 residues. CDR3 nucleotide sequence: TGCGCCAGCAGCCAAGGAGGGGCACAAGAGACCCAGTACTTC. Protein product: CASSQGGAQETQYF.

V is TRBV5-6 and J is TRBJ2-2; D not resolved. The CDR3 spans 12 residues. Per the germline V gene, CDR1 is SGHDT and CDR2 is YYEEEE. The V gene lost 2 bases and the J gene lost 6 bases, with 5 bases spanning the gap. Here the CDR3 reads CASSFPSGELFF. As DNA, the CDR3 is TGTGCCAGCAGCTTTCCTTCCGGGGAGCTGTTTTTT.

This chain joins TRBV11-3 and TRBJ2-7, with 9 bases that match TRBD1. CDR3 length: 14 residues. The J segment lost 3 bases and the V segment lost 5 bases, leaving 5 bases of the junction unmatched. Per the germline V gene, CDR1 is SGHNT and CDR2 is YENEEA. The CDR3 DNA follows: TGTGCCAGCAGCCCGGGACAGGGTCACTACGAGCAGTACTTC. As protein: CASSPGQGHYEQYF.

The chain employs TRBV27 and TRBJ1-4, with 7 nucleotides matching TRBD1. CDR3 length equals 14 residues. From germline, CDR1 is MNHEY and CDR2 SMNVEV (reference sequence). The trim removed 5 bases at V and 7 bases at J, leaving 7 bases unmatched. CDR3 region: CASSIRGYVEKLFF. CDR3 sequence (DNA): TGTGCCAGCAGTATCAGGGGGTACGTTGAAAAACTGTTTTTT.

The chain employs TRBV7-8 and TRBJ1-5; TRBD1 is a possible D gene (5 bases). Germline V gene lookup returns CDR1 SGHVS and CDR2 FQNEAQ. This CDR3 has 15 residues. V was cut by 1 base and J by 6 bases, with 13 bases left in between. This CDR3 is CASSLGPGLGQPQHF. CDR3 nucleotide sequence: TGTGCCAGCAGCTTAGGTCCAGGGTTAGGTCAGCCCCAGCATTTT.